The clone carrying this T cell receptor (beta chain) was recorded many times. What it binds is not known. Germline V gene data show CDR1 as SEHNR and CDR2 as FQNEAQ (reference sequence). V was clipped by 5 bases and J by 4 bases; unmatched bases: 4. The CDR3 extends over 14 amino acids. The entry originates in a study of T cells after yellow fever vaccination. Regarding the study as a whole: Clonotypes shared by both compartments, CD4 and CD8, made up a small share.

TCRdb passed the 5' RACE reads through MiXCR, listing each CDR3 protein once. This table holds about 320,000 distinct CDR3 sequences, 4% to 5.5% found once. The source was PBMCs, collected 15 days after the yellow fever booster vaccination. V gene TRBV7-9 combines with J gene TRBJ1-4; 7 positions agree with TRBD1. The sequence derives from a man aged 18 to 30 who received the YFV17D yellow fever vaccine. For the CDR3, the DNA is TGTGCCAGCAGCCGGGACAGCAATAATGAAAAACTGTTTTTT. Translation gives CASSRDSNNEKLFF.